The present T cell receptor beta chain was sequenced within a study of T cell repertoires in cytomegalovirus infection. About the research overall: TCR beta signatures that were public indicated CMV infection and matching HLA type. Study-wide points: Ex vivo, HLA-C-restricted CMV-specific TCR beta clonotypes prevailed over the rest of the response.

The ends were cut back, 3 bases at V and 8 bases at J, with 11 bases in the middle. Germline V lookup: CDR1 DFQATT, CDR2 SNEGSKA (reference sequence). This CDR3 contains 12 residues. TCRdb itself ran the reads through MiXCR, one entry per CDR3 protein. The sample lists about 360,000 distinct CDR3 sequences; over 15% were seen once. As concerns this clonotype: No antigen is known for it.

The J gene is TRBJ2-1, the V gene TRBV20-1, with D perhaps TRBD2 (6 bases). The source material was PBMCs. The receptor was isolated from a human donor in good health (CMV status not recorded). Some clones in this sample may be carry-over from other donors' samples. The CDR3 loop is CSASGSDDEQFF. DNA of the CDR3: TGCAGTGCTAGCGGGAGTGATGATGAGCAGTTCTTC.